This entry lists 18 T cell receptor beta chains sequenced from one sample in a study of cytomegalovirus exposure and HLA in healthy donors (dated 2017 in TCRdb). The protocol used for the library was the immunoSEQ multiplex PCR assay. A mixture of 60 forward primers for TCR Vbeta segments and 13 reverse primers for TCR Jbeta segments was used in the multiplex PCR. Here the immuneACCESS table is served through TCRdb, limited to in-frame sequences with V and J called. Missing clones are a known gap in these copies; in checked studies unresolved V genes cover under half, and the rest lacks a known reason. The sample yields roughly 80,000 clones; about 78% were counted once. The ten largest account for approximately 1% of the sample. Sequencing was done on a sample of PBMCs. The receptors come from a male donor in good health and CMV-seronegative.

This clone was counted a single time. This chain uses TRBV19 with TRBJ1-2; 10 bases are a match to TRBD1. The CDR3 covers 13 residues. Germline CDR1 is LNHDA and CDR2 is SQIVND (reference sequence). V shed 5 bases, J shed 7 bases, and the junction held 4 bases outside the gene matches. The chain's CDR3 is CASSSRTGGGYTF. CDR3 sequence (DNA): TGTGCCAGTAGTTCCCGGACAGGGGGTGGCTACACCTTC.

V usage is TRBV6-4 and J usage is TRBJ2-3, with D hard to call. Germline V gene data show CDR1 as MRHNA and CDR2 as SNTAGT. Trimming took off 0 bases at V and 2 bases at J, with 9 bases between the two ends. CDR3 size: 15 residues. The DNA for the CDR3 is TGTGCCAGCAGTGACTCGGGCTTACCCACAGATACGCAGTATTTT. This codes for CASSDSGLPTDTQYF.

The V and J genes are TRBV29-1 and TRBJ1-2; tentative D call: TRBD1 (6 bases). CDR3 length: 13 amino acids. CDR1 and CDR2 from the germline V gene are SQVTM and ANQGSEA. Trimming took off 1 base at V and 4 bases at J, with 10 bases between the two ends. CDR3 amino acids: CSVEGGRGYGYTF. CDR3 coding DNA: TGCAGCGTTGAAGGGGGCAGGGGCTATGGCTACACCTTC.

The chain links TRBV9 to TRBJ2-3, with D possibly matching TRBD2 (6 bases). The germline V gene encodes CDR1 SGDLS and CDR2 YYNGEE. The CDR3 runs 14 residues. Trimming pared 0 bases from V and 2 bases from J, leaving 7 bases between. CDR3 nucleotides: TGTGCCAGCAGCGTAGGGGACTTCACAGATACGCAGTATTTT. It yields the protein CASSVGDFTDTQYF.

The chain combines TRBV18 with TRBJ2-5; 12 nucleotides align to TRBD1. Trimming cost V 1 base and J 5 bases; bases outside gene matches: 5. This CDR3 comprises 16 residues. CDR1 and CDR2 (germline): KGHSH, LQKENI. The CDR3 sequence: CASSPRPGQGAETQYF. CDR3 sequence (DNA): TGTGCCAGCTCACCACGACCGGGACAGGGGGCCGAGACCCAGTACTTC.

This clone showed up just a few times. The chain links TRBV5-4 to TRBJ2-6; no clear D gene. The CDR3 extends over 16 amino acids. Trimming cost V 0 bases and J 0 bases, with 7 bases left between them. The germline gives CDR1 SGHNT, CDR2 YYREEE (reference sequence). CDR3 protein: CASSLGGSSGANVLTF. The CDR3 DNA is TGTGCCAGCAGCTTGGGAGGCAGCTCTGGGGCCAACGTCCTGACTTTC.

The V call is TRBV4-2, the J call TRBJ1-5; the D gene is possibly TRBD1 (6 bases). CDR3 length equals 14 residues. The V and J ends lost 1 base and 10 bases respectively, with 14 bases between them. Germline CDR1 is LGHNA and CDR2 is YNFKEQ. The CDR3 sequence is CASSQVPGTPPQHF. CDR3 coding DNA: TGTGCCAGCAGCCAAGTACCAGGGACACCCCCCCAGCATTTT.

The CDR3 DNA reads TGTGCCAGCAGTGATCCCACTAGCGGGAGTCCAGAGACCCAGTACTTC. Its protein is CASSDPTSGSPETQYF. The rearrangement joins TRBV2 to TRBJ2-5; 11 bases map to TRBD2. Trimming took 3 bases from V and 4 from J; bases not matched to a gene: 7. Germline V gene sequence: CDR1 SNHLY, CDR2 FYNNEI. This CDR3 spans 16 amino acids.

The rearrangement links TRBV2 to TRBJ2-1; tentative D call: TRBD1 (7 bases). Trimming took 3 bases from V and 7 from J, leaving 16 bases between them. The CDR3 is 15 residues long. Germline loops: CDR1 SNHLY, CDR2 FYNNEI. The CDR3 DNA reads TGTGCCAGCAGTGAGAGACAGGGAGGTGCGAATGAGCAGTTCTTC. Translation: CASSERQGGANEQFF.

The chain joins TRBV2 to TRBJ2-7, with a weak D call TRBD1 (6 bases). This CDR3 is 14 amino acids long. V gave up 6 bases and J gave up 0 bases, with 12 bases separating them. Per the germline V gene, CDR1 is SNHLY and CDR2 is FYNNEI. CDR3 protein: CASSGTWGSYEQYF. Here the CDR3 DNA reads TGTGCCAGCAGCGGGACATGGGGCTCCTACGAGCAGTACTTC.

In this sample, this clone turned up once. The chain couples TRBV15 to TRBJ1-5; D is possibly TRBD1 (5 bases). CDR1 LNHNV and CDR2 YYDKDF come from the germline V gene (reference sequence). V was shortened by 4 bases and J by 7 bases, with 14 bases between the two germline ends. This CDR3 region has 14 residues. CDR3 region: CATSTFGGFQPQHF. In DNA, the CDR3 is TGTGCCACCAGCACGTTCGGGGGATTCCAGCCCCAGCATTTT.

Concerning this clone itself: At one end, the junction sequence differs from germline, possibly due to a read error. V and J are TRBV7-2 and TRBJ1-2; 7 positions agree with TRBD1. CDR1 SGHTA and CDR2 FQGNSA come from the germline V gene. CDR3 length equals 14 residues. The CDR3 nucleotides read TGTGCCAGCAGCTTTGAGACAGGGCAGTATGGCTACCCCTTC. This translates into CASSFETGQYGYPF.

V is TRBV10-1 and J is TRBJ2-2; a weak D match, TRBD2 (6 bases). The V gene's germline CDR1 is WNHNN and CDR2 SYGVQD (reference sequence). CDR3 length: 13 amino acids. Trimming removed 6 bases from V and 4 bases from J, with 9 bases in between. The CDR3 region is CASSGTPTGELFF. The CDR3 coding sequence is TGCGCCAGCAGCGGGACTCCCACCGGGGAGCTGTTTTTT.

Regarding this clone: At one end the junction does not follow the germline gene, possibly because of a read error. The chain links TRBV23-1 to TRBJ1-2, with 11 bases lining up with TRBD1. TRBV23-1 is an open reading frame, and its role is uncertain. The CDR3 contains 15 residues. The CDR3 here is CASSQWGQGGYGYPF. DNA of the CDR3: TGCGCCAGCAGTCAATGGGGACAGGGGGGTTATGGCTACCCCTTC.

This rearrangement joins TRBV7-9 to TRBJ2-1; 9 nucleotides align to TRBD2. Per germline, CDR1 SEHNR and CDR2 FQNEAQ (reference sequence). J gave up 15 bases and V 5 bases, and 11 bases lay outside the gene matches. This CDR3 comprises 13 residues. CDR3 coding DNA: TGTGCCAGCAGCCCCTGGGTAGCGGGAGAGGTGTTCTTC. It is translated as CASSPWVAGEVFF.

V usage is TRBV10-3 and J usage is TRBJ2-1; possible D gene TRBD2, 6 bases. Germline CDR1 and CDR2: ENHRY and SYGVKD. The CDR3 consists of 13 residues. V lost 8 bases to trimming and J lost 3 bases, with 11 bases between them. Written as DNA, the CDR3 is TGTGCCATCCGGCCGGGGGTCTACAATGAGCAGTTCTTC. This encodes CAIRPGVYNEQFF.

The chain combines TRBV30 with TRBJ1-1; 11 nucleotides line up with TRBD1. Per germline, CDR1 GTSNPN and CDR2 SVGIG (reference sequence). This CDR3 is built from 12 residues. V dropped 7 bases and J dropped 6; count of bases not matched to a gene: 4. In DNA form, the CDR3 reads TGTGCCTTGGGACAGGGGGGGCCTGAAGCTTTCTTT. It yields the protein CALGQGGPEAFF.

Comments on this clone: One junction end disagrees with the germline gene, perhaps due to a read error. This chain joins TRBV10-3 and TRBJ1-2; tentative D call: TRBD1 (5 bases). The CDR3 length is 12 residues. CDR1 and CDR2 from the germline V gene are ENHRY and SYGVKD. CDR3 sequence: CAWGDPVRGYPF. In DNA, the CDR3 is TGTGCCTGGGGGGACCCAGTTCGGGGCTACCCCTTC.